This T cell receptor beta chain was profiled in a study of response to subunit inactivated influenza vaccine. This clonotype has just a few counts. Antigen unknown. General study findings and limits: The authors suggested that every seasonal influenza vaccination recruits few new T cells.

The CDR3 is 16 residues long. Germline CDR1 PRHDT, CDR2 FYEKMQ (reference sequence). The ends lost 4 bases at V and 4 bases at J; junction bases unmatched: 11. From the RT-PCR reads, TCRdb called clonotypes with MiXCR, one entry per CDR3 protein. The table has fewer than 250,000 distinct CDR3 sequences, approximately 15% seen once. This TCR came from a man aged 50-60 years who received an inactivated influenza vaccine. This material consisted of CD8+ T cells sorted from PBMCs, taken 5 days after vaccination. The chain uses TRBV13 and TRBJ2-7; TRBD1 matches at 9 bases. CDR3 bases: TGTGCCAGCAGCTCAATTACCGGGACAGGGATATACGAGCAGTACTTC. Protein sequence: CASSSITGTGIYEQYF.